This T cell receptor beta chain was identified in a study of cytomegalovirus exposure and HLA in healthy donors. Study at large: An earlier analysis found roughly 110 million unique TCR beta sequences from approximately 200 million T cells. Points from the study as a whole: The likely origin of a cluster of highly shared sequence variants was a sequencing artifact. CMV serostatus was the sole immune exposure data available.

Comments on this clone: Its antigen is currently unknown.

This CDR3 has 14 amino acids. The germline CDR1 and CDR2 sequences are SQVTM and ANQGSEA. V was pared by 3 bases and J by 5 bases, with 5 bases of the junction left unmatched. The CMV serostatus of this donor was not recorded. Primers included in the PCR were 60 Vbeta and 13 Jbeta primers. Sequencing was performed with immunoSEQ multiplex PCR; in TCRdb, only in-frame clones are kept and a portion is missing. This table has fewer than 180,000 clones, about 85% appearing once. This TCR was sampled from a human donor in good health. The J gene is TRBJ2-3, the V gene TRBV29-1; 10 nucleotides agree with TRBD1. Sequencing was done on a sample of PBMCs. The CDR3 protein is CSVEGQGRIDTQYF. The CDR3 coding sequence is TGCAGCGTTGAGGGACAGGGGAGGATAGATACGCAGTATTTT.